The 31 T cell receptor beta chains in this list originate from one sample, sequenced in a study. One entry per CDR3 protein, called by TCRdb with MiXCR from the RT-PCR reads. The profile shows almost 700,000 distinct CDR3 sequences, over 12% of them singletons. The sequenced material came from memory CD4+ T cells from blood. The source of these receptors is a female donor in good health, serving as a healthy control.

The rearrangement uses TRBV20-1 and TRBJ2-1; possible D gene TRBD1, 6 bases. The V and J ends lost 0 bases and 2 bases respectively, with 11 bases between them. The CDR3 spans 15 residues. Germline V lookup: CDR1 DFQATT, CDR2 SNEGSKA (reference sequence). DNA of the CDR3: TGCAGTGCTAGAGATCTGGGACATGCCTACAATGAGCAGTTCTTC. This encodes CSARDLGHAYNEQFF.

CDR3 loop: CASSPPGGGDEKLFF. CDR3 in DNA: TGTGCCAGCAGCCCCCCGGGAGGGGGCGATGAAAAACTGTTTTTT. This rearrangement joins TRBV7-2 to TRBJ1-4; 7 nucleotides line up with TRBD1. Trimming at V came to 5 bases and at J to 6 bases, leaving 9 bases not matched to a gene. CDR3 length: 15 residues. Per the germline V gene, CDR1 is SGHTA and CDR2 is FQGNSA.

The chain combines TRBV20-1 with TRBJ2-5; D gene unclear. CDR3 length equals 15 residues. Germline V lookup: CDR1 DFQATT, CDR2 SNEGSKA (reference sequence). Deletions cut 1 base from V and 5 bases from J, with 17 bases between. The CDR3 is CSARVPNYGRETQYF. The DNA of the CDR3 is TGCAGTGCTAGAGTCCCTAACTATGGTCGGGAGACCCAGTACTTC.

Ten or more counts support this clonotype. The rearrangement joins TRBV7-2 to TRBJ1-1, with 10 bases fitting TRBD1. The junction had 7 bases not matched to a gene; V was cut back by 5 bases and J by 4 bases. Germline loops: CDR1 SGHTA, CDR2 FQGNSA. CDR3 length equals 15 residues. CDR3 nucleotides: TGTGCCAGCAGCACGGTTGGACAGGGGGGCACTGAAGCTTTCTTT. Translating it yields CASSTVGQGGTEAFF.

CDR3 residues: CASSQTRQDYGYTF. The CDR3 region has the DNA TGTGCCAGCAGCCAAACTAGACAGGACTATGGCTACACCTTC. This sequence joins TRBV3-1 and TRBJ1-2; TRBD1 is a possible D gene (6 bases). V lost 2 bases and J 3 bases, leaving 10 bases between the germline ends. CDR3 length: 14 residues. Germline loops: CDR1 LGHDT, CDR2 YNNKEL (reference sequence).

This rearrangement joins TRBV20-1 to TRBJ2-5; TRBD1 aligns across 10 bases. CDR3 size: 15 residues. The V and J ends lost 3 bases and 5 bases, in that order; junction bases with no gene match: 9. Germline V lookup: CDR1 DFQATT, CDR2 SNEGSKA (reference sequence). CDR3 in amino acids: CSASSGTGVGETQYF. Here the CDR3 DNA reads TGCAGTGCTAGTTCCGGGACAGGGGTTGGGGAGACCCAGTACTTC.

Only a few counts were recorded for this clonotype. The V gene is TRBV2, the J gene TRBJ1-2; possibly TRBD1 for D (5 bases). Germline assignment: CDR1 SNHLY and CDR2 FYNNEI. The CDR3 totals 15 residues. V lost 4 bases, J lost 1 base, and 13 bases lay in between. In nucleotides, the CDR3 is TGTGCCAGCAGTGCCGGGACGGGAAGTAACTATGGCTACACCTTC. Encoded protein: CASSAGTGSNYGYTF.

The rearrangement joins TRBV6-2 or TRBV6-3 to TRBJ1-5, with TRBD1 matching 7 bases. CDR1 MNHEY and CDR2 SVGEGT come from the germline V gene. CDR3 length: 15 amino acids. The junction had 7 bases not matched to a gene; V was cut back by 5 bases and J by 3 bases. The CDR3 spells CASSDRQGINQPQHF. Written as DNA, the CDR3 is TGTGCCAGCAGTGACCGACAGGGAATCAATCAGCCCCAGCATTTT.

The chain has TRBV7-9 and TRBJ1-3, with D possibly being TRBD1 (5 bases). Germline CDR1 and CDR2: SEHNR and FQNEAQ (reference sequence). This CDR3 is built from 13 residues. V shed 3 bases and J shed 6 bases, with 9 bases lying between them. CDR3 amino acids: CASSLGVSNTIYF. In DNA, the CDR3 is TGTGCCAGCAGCTTGGGGGTCTCAAACACCATATATTTT.

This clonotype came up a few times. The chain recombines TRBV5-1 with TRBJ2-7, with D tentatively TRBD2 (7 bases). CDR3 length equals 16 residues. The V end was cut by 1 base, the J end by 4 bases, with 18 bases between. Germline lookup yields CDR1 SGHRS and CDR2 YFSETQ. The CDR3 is CASSLWGGGPGYEQYF. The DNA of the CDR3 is TGCGCCAGCAGCTTGTGGGGGGGCGGGCCTGGATACGAGCAGTACTTC.

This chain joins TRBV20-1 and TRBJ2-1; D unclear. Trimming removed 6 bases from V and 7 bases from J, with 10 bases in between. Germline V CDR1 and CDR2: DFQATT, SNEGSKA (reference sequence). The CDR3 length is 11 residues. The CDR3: CSAGSWNEQFF. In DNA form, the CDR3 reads TGCAGTGCCGGCAGTTGGAATGAGCAGTTCTTC.

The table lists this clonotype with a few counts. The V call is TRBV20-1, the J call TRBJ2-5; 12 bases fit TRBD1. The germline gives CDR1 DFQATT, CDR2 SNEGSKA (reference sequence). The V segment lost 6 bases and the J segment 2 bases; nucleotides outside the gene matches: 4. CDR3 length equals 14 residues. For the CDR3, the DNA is TGCAGTGCGGGGACAGGGGGCCAACAAGAGACCCAGTACTTC. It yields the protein CSAGTGGQQETQYF.

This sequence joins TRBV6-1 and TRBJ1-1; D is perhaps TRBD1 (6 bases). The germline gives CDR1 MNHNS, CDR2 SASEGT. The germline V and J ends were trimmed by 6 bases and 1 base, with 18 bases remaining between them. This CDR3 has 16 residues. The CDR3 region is CASSLFWGGSNTEAFF. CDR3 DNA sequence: TGTGCCAGCAGCCTCTTCTGGGGGGGCTCGAACACTGAAGCTTTCTTT.

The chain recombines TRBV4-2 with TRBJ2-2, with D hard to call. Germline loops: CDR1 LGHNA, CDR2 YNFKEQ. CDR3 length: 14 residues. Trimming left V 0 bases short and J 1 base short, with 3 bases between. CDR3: CASSQDGNTGELFF. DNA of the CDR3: TGTGCCAGCAGCCAAGACGGGAACACCGGGGAGCTGTTTTTT.

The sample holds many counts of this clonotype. The CDR3 is CASNQRGRGGTEAFF. The CDR3 bases are TGTGCCAGCAATCAACGGGGGCGGGGTGGCACTGAAGCTTTCTTT. The V call is TRBV12-3 or TRBV12-4, the J call TRBJ1-1; D is perhaps TRBD1 (6 bases). The CDR3 runs to 15 residues. Deletions cut 7 bases from V and 4 bases from J, with 19 bases between.

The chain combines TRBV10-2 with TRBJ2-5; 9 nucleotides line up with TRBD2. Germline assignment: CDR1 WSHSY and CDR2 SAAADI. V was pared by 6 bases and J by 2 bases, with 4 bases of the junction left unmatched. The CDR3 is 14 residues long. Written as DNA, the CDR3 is TGCGCCAGCAGGCTAGCGGGACTGCAAGAGACCCAGTACTTC. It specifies CASRLAGLQETQYF.

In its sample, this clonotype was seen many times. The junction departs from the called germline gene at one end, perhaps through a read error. CDR3 DNA: TGTGCCAGCAGCTTGGGACGGGAGTGCGTCTTC. Translation gives CASSLGRECVF. This chain uses TRBV7-9 with TRBJ2-1; TRBD2 is a possible D gene (6 bases). The CDR3 totals 11 residues. The V gene's germline CDR1 is SEHNR and CDR2 FQNEAQ (reference sequence).

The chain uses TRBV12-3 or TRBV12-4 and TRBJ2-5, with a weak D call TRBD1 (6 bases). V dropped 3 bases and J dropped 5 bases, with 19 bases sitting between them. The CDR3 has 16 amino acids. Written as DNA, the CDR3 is TGTGCCAGCAGTTTGGGGCCAGGGGCCCGCCAGGAGACCCAGTACTTC. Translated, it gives CASSLGPGARQETQYF.

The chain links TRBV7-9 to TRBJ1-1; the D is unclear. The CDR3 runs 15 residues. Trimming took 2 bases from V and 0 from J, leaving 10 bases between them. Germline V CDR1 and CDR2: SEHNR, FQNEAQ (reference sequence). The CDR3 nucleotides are TGTGCCAGCAGCTTACCGATCCACATGAACACTGAAGCTTTCTTT. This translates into CASSLPIHMNTEAFF.

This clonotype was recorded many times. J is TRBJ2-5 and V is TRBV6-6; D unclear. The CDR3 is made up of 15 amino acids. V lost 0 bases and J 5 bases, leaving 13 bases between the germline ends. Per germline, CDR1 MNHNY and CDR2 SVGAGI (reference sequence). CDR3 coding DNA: TGTGCCAGCAGTTACTCGAAGTTTAGGGCGGAGACCCAGTACTTC. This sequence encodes CASSYSKFRAETQYF.

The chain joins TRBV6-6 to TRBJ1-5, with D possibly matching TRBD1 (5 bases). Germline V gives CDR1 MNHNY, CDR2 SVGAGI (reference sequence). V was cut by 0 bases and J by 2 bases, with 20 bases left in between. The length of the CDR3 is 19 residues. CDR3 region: CASSYSTGVPIKGNQPQHF. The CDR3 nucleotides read TGTGCCAGCAGTTACTCGACGGGGGTTCCCATTAAGGGCAATCAGCCCCAGCATTTT.

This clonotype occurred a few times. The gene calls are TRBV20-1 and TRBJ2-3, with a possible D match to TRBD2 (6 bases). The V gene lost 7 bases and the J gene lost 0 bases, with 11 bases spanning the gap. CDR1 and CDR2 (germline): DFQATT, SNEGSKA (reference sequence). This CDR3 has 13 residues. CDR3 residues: CSVAAMSTDTQYF. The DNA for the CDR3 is TGCAGTGTAGCGGCGATGAGCACAGATACGCAGTATTTT.

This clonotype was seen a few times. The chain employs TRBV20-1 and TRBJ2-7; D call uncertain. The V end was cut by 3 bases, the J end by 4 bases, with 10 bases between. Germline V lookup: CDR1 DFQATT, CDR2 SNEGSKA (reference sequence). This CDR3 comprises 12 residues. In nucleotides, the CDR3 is TGCAGTGCTAGCCAGGCCTTTTACGAGCAGTACTTC. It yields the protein CSASQAFYEQYF.

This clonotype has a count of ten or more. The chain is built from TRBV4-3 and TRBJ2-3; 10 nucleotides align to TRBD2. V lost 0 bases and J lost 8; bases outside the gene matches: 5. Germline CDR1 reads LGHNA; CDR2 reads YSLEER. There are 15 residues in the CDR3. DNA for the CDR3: TGCGCCAGCAGCCAAGATATCCTAGCGGGAGTTACGCAGTATTTT. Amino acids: CASSQDILAGVTQYF.

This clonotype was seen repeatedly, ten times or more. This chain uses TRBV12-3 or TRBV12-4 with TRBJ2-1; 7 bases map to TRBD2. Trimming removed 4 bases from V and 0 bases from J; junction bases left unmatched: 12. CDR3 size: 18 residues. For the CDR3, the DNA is TGTGCCAGCAGTTCCCGGCTAGCGGTACTGAGCTCCTACAATGAGCAGTTCTTC. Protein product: CASSSRLAVLSSYNEQFF.

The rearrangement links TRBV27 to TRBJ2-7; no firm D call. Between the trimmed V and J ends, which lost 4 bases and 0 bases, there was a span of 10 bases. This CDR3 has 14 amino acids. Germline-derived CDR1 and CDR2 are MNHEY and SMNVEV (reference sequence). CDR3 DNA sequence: TGTGCCAGCAGTTGGGATCACTTCTCCTACGAGCAGTACTTC. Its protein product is CASSWDHFSYEQYF.

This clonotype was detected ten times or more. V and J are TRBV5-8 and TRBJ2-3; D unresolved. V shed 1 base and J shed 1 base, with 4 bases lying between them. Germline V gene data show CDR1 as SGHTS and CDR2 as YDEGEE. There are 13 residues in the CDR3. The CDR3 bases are TGTGCCAGCAGCTTGAAGGGCACAGATACGCAGTATTTT. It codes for CASSLKGTDTQYF.

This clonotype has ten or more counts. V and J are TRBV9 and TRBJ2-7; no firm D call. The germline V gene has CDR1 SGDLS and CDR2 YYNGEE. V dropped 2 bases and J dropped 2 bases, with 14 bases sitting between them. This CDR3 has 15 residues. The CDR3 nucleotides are TGTGCCAGCAGCGTTGGCCCTTCTACCACCTACGAGCAGTACTTC. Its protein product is CASSVGPSTTYEQYF.

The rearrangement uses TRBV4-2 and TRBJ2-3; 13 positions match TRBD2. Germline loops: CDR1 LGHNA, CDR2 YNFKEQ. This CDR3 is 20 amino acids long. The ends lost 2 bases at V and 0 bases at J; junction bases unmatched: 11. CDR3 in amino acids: CASSQPLGLAGQRSTDTQYF. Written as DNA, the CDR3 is TGTGCCAGCAGCCAACCCCTGGGACTAGCGGGACAGAGAAGCACAGATACGCAGTATTTT.

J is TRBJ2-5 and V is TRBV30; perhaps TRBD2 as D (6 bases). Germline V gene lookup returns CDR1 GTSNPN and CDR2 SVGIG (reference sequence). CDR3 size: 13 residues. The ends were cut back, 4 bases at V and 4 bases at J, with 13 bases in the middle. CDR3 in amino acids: CAWTRGGGETQYF. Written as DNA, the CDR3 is TGTGCCTGGACGCGGGGTGGAGGAGAGACCCAGTACTTC.

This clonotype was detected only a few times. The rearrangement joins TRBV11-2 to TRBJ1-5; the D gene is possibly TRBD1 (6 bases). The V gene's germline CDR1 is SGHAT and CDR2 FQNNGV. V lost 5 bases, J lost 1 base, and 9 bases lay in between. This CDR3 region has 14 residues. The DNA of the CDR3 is TGTGCCAGCAGCGGGGACACAAGCAATCAGCCCCAGCATTTT. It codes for CASSGDTSNQPQHF.